This TCR beta chain comes out of a study of identical twins. CDR1 and CDR2 from the germline V gene are SGHTA and FQGNSA. The CDR3 extends over 13 amino acids. The V and J ends lost 6 bases and 6 bases respectively, with 15 bases between them. Turning to this clonotype: Its specificity is not known.

MiXCR, run by TCRdb on the 5' RACE reads, gives a single entry per CDR3 protein. Counted here are some 500,000 distinct CDR3 sequences, 13% to 15% occurring once; the ten biggest clones make up about 0.53%. Findings and caveats of the study: Whereas memory repertoires showed no such difference, abundant cord blood beta clonotypes carried fewer insertions.

The data also belong to a second study, concerning yellow fever vaccine responses in identical twins.

This chain joins TRBV7-2 and TRBJ2-7; D might be TRBD1 or TRBD2, each matching 5 bases. This clonotype was obtained from a woman aged 18-35 years in good health. Sequencing was done on a sample of CD4+ T cells sorted from blood. CDR3 sequence reads: CASSSIWGTEQYF. In DNA form, the CDR3 reads TGTGCCAGCAGTTCGATTTGGGGGACCGAGCAGTACTTC.